This T cell receptor beta chain was sequenced in a study of beta chain features in type 1 diabetes. This CDR3 has 16 residues. Expressed TCRB transcripts were sequenced because the isolated RNA had all been reverse transcribed beforehand. Assay used: immunoSEQ multiplex PCR; TCRdb lists only in-frame clones, some missing. The sample records around 250,000 clones, roughly an eighth being singletons. General study points: VDJ junctions from patients with type 1 diabetes contained fewer insertions and more deletions. Across all four CD4+ subsets, people with type 1 diabetes showed modestly shorter TCRB CDR3s.

Note on this clone: As yet, its antigen is unknown.

This TCR was recovered from a young man with type 1 diabetes. The chain is built from TRBV12-2 and TRBJ2-7; the tabulated D call, TRBD1, remains unverified against the DNA. TRBV12-2 is listed as a pseudogene. Sample: naive CD4+ T cells from blood. The CDR3 protein is CASRSRDRTDAYEQYF. Here the CDR3 DNA reads TGTGCAAGTCGCTCTCGAGACAGGACGGATGCCTACGAGCAGTACTTC.